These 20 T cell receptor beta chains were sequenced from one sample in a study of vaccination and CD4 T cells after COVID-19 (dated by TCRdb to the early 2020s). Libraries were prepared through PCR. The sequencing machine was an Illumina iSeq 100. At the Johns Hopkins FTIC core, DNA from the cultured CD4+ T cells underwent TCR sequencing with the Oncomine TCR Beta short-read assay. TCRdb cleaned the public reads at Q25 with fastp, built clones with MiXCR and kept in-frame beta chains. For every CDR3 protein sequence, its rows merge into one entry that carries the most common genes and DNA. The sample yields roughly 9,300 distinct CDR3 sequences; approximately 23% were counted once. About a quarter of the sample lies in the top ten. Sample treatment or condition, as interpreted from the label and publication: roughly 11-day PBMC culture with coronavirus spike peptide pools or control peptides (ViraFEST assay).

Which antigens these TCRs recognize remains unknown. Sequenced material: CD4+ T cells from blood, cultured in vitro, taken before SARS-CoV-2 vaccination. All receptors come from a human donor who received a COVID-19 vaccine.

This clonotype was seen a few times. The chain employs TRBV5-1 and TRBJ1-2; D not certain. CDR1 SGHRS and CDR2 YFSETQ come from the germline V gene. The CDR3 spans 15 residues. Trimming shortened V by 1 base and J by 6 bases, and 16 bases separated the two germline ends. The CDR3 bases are TGCGCCAGCAGCTTGTGGGTAGACCAACGTGATGGCTACACCTTC. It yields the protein CASSLWVDQRDGYTF.

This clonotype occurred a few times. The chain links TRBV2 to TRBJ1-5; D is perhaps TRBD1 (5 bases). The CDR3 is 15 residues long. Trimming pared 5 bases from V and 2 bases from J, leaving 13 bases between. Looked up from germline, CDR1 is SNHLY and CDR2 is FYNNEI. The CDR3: CASSWGGGGNQPQHF. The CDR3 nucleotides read TGTGCCAGCAGTTGGGGGGGTGGGGGCAATCAGCCCCAGCATTTT.

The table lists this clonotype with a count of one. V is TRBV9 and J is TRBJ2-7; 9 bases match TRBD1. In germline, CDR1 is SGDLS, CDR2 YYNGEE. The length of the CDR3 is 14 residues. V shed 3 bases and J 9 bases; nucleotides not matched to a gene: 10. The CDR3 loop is CASSADRGRSVQYF. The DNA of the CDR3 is TGTGCCAGCAGCGCGGACAGGGGACGTTCGGTGCAGTACTTC.

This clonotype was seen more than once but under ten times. In DNA form, the CDR3 reads TGCAGTGCTAGAGACGCCGGGGAGCTGTTTTTT. Protein product: CSARDAGELFF. The J gene is TRBJ2-2, the V gene TRBV20-1, with D unresolved. CDR1 is DFQATT and CDR2 is SNEGSKA in the germline V gene (reference sequence). The CDR3 runs to 11 residues. The V gene lost 0 bases and the J gene lost 6 bases, with 2 bases spanning the gap.

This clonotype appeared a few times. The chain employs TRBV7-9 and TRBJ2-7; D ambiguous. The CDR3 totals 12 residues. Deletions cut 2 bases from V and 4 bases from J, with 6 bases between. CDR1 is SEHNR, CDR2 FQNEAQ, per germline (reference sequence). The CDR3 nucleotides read TGTGCCAGCAGCTTATCAGGATACGAGCAGTACTTC. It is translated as CASSLSGYEQYF.

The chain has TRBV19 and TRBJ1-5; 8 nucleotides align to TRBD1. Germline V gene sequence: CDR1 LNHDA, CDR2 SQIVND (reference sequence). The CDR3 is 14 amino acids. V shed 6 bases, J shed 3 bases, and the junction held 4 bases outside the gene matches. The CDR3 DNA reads TGTGCCAGTAGGTGGACAGGGACCAATCAGCCCCAGCATTTT. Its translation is CASRWTGTNQPQHF.

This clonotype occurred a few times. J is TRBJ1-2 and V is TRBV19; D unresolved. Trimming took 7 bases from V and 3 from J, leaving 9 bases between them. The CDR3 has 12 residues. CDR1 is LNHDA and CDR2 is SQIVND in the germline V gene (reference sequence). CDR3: CASNARDYGYTF. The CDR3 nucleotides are TGTGCCAGTAACGCACGCGACTATGGCTACACCTTC.

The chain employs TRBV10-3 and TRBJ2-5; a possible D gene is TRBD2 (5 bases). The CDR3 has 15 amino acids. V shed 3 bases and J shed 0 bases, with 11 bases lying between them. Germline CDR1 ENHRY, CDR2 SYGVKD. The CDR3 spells CAISEPVGDQETQYF. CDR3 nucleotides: TGTGCCATCAGTGAACCCGTCGGGGACCAAGAGACCCAGTACTTC.

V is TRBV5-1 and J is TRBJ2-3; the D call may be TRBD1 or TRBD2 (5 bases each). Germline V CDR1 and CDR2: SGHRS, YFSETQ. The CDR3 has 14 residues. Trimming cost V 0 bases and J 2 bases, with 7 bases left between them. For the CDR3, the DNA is TGCGCCAGCAGCTTGGGGGGGTACACAGATACGCAGTATTTT. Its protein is CASSLGGYTDTQYF.

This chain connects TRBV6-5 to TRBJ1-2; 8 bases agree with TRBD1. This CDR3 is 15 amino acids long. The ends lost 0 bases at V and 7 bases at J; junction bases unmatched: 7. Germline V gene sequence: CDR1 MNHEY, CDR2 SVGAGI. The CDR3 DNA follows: TGTGCCAGCAGTTACTCGACACAGGGGGTCGGTGGCTACACCTTC. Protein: CASSYSTQGVGGYTF.

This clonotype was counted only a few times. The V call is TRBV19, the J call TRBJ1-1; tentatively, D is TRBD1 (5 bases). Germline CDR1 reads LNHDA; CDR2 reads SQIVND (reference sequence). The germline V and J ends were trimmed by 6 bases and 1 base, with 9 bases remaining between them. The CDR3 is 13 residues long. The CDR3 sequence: CASSQGRNTEAFF. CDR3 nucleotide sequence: TGTGCCAGTAGCCAGGGACGGAACACTGAAGCTTTCTTT.

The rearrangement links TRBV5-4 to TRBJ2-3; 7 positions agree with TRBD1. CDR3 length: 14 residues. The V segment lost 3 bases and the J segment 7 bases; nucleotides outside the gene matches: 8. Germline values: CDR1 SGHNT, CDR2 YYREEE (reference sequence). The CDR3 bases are TGTGCCAGCAGCTCGACAGGGCCTCCCAATACGCAGTATTTT. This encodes CASSSTGPPNTQYF. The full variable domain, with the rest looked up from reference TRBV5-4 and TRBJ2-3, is ETGVTQSPTHLIKTRGQQVTLRCSSQSGHNTVSWYQQALGQGPQFIFQYYREEENGRGNFPPRFSGLQFPNYSSELNVNALELDDSALYLCASSSTGPPNTQYFGPGTRLTVL.

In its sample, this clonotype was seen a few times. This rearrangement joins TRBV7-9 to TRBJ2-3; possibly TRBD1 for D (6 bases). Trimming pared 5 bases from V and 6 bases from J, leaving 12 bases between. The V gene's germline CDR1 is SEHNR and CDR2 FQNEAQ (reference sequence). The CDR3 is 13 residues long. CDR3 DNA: TGTGCCAGCAGCCTCACAGGGCTGGATACGCAGTATTTT. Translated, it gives CASSLTGLDTQYF.

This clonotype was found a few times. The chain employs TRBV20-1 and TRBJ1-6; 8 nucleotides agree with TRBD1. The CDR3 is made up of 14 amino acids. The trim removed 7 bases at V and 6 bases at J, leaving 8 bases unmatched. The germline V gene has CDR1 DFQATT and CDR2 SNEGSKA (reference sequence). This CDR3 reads CSVEQGVGNSPLHF. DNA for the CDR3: TGCAGTGTTGAACAGGGGGTGGGTAATTCACCCCTCCACTTT.

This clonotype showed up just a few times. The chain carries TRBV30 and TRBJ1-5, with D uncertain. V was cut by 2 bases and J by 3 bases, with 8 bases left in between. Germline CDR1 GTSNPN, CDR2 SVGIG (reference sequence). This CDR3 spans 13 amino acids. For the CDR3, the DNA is TGTGCCTGGAGTAAAACAGACAATCAGCCCCAGCATTTT. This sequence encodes CAWSKTDNQPQHF.

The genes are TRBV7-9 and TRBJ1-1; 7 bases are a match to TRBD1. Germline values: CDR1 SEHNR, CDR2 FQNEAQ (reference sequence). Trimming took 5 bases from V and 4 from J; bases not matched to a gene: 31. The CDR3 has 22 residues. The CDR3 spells CASSRNSEFITGEGRGITEAFF. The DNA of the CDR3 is TGTGCCAGCAGCCGAAACTCCGAGTTTATTACAGGGGAGGGACGGGGTATCACTGAAGCTTTCTTT.

In DNA, the CDR3 is TGTGCCAGCAGCTTAGATTGGGGACAGACTAACTATGGCTACACCTTC. It is translated as CASSLDWGQTNYGYTF. The chain carries TRBV7-4 and TRBJ1-2; 7 nucleotides agree with TRBD1. The CDR3 sequence is 16 residues long. V lost 1 base, J lost 0 bases, and 5 bases stayed unmatched. The germline gives CDR1 SGHVT, CDR2 SQSDAQ.

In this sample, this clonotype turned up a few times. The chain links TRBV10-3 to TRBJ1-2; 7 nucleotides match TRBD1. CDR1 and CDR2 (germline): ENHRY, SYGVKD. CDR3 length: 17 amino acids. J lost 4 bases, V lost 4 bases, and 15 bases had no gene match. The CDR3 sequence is CAISVSDRVPGGYGYTF. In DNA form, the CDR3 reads TGTGCCATCAGTGTTTCCGATAGAGTGCCAGGGGGCTATGGCTACACCTTC.

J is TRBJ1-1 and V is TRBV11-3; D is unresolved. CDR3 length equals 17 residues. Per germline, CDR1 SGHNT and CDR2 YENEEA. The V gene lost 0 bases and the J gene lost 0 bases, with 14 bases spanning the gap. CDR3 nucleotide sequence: TGTGCCAGCAGCTTAGATTTGTTGGGTAGTATGAACACTGAAGCTTTCTTT. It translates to CASSLDLLGSMNTEAFF.

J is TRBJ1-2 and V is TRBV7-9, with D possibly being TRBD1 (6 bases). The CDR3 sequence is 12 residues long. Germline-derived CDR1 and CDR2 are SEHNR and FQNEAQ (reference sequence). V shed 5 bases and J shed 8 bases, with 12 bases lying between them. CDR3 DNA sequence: TGTGCCAGCAGCCCGGACAGTCCGGGCTACACCTTC. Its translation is CASSPDSPGYTF.